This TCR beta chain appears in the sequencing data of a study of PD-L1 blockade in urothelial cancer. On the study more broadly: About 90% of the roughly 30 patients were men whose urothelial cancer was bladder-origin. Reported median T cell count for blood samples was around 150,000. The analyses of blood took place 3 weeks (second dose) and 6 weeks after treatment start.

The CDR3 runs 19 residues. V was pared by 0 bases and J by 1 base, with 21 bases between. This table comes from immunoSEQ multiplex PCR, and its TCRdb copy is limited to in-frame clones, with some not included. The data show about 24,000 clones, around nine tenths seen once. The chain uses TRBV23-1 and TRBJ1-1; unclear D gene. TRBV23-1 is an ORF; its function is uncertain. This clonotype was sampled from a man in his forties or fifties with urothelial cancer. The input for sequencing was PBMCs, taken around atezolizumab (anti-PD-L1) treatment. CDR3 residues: CASSQSRSAADKKNTEAFF. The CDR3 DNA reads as TGCGCCAGCAGTCAATCGAGATCCGCGGCAGATAAAAAGAACACTGAAGCTTTCTTT.